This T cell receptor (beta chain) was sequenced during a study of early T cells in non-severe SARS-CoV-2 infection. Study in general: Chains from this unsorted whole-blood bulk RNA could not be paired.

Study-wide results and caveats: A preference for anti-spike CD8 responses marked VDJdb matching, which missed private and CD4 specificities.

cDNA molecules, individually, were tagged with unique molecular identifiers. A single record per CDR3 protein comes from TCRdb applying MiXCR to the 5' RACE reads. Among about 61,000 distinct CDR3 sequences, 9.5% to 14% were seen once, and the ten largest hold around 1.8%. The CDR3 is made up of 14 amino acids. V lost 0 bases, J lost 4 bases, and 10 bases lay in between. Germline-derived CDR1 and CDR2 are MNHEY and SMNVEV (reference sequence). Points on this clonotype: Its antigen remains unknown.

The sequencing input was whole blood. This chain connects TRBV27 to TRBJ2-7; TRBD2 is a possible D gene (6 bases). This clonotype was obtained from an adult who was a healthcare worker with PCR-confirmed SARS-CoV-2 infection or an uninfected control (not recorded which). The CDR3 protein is CASSLSSGTYEQYF. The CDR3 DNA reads TGTGCCAGCAGTTTATCCTCGGGGACTTACGAGCAGTACTTC.